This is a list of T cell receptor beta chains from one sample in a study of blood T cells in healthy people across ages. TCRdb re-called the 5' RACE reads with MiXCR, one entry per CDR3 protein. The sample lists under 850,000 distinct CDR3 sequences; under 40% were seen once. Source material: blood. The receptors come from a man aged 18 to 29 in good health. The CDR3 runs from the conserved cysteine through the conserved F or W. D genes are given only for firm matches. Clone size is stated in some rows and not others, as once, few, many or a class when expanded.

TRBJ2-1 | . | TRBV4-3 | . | TGCGCCAGCAGCCCGAGCGGCAGGGGACCCATATATGAGCAGTTCTTC | CASSPSGRGPIYEQFF
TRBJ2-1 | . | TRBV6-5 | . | TGTGCCAGCAGTTACTCTGGGGCGGACCAAGAGACCCAGTTCTTC | CASSYSGADQETQFF
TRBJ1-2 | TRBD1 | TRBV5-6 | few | TGTGCCAGCAGCTTGGTGCGGACAGGGCACTATGGCTACACCTTC | CASSLVRTGHYGYTF
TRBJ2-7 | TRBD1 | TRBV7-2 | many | TGTGCCTCCCGGGACAGGTTAACCTACGAGCAGTACTTC | CASRDRLTYEQYF
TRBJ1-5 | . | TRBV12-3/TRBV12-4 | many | TGTGCCAGCAGTCCAGGGGATCAGCCCCAGCATTTT | CASSPGDQPQHF
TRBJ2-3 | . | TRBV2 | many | TGTGCCAGCAGTGAAGAGAGCACAGATACGCAGTATTTT | CASSEESTDTQYF
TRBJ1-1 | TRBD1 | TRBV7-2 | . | TGTGCCAGCAGCTTCCCGGACAGGGGCACTGAAGCTTTCTTT | CASSFPDRGTEAFF
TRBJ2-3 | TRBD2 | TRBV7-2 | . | TGTGCCAGCAGCTCAGGGACTCCGGGAGGAGATACGCAGTATTTT | CASSSGTPGGDTQYF
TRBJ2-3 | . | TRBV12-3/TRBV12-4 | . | TGTGCCAGCAGTCGACGGAGGAGTGCTAGCACAGATACGCAGTATTTT | CASSRRRSASTDTQYF
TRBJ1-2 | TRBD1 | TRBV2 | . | TGTGCCAGCAGTGAATGGGGACAGGGGGTGAATGGCTACACCTTC | CASSEWGQGVNGYTF
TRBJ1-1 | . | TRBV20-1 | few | TGCAGTGCTAGAAGGGGGGCTTTGAACACTGAAGCTTTCTTT | CSARRGALNTEAFF
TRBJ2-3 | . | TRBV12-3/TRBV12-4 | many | TGTGCCAGCGCCAGAGTGACGGAAGACACAGATACGCAGTATTTT | CASARVTEDTDTQYF
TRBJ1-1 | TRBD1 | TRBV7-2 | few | TGTGCCAGCAGCTTAACGACAGGGTGGGGAAACACTGAAGCTTTCTTT | CASSLTTGWGNTEAFF
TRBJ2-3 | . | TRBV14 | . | TGTGCCAGCAACCCTCGGACCTTCACAGATACGCAGTATTTT | CASNPRTFTDTQYF
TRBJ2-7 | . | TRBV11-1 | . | TGTGCCAGCAGCTTACAGGGAACCTGCGAGCAGTACTTC | CASSLQGTCEQYF
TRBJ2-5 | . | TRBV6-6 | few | TGTGCCAGCACCCTAGGGGGGTCCCAAGAGACCCAGTACTTC | CASTLGGSQETQYF
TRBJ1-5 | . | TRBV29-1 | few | TGCAGCGTTGTGAGGAGCGAAAATCAGCCCCAGCATTTT | CSVVRSENQPQHF
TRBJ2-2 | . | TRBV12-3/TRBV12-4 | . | TGTGCCAGCAGTTTTGATGCCGGGGAGCTGTTTTTT | CASSFDAGELFF
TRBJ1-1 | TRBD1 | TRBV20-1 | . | TGCAGTGCTAGGGGGGGACAGAAGGGCAGCACTGAAGCTTTCTTT | CSARGGQKGSTEAFF
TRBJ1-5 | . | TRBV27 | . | TGTGCCAGCAGTACTAAACAGGGTCAGCCCCAGCATTTT | CASSTKQGQPQHF
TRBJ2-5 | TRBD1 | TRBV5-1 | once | TGCGCCAGCAGCTTGGCGGACAGGAGTCCCAATGAGCAGTACTTC | CASSLADRSPNEQYF
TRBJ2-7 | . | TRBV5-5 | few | TGTGCCAGCACCGATTGGGGGTACAATGAGCAGTACTTC | CASTDWGYNEQYF
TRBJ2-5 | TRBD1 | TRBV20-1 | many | TGCAGTGCTTCAATTCGGACAGGAAGCCAAGAGACCCAGTACTTC | CSASIRTGSQETQYF
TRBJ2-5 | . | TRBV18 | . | TGTGCCAGCTCACCAGACCGGGAGACCCAGTACTTC | CASSPDRETQYF
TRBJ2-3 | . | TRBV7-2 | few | TGTGCCAGCAGCCCTAGGGTGGAGACAGATACGCAGTATTTT | CASSPRVETDTQYF
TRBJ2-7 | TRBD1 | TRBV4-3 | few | TGCGCCAGCAGCTTATGGACAGGGAACGAGCAGTACTTC | CASSLWTGNEQYF
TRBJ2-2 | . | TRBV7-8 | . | TGTGCCAGCAGTCTCGGATTCAACACCGGGGAGCTGTTTTTT | CASSLGFNTGELFF
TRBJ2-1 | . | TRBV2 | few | TGTGCCAGCAGGGGGGTAGGGGGTTCCTACAATGAGCAGTTCTTC | CASRGVGGSYNEQFF
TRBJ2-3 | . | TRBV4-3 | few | TGCGCCAGCAGCCAGGGGTTCCAGAATACGCAGTATTTT | CASSQGFQNTQYF
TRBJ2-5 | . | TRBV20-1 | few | TGCAGTGCTAGAGGGACTTCACTGATACAAGAGACCCAGTACTTC | CSARGTSLIQETQYF
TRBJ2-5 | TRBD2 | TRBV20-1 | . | TGCAGTGCTAGGCGGGGGGATTACAATGAGCAGTACTTC | CSARRGDYNEQYF
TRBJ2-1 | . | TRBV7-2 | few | TGTGCCAGCAGTCTCTCCAGGAGTTACAATGAGCAGTTCTTC | CASSLSRSYNEQFF
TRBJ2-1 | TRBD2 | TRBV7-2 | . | TGTGCCAGCAACCCGAATGATGCGCGGGGGGCGATCGGTCAGTTCTTC | CASNPNDARGAIGQFF
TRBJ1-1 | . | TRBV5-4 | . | TGTGCCAGCAGCTTTCTAGAGGGAAACACTGAAGCTTTCTTT | CASSFLEGNTEAFF
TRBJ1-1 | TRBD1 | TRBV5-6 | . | TGTGCCAGCAGCCTAGGGACAGGGGGACGTGAAGCTTTCTTT | CASSLGTGGREAFF
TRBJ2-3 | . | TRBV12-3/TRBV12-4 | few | TGTGCCAGCAGTTCCCCTGAGACAGTCACGACAGATACGCAGTATTTT | CASSSPETVTTDTQYF
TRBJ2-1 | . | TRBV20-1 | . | TGCAGTGCTAGAAAAGGGCCCCAAGAGACCCAGTTCTTC | CSARKGPQETQFF
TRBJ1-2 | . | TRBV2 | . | TGTGCCAGCACCGTAGGGCCAAGGGGAGGCTACACCTTC | CASTVGPRGGYTF
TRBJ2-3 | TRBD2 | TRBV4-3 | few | TGCGCCAGCAGCCAAGATATGACTAGCGGGGGGGGACGCACAGATACGCAGTATTTT | CASSQDMTSGGGRTDTQYF
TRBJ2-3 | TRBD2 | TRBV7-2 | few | TGTGCCAGCAGCATGGGACTAGGGAGCACAGATACGCAGTATTTT | CASSMGLGSTDTQYF
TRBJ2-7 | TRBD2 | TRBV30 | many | TGTGGAGCGGGGGCCCTCCTCCCCTACGAGCAGTACTTC | CGAGALLPYEQYF